Ten or more counts support the clone carrying this TCR beta chain. The time point denotes: newly diagnosed GD, antithyroid drugs for less than 3 months. Scientists built the TCR library using RNA that was extracted from PBMCs. Arm-PCR of CDR3 regions and iRepertoire HTBI primers were used to build TCR beta libraries. TCRdb re-analysed the multiplex PCR reads in MiXCR, keeping a single row per CDR3 protein. This table has roughly 500,000 distinct CDR3 sequences, approximately 12% appearing once. The germline V and J ends were trimmed by 6 bases and 7 bases, with 15 bases remaining between them. The CDR3 has 13 residues. The data were obtained in a study of regulatory T cells in long-lasting Graves disease. These data also formed part of another study, on T cells in Graves' hyperthyroidism and ophthalmopathy. That report notes: Using the HTBI primer set, a first-round RT-PCR was run on the TCR CDR3.

The receptor comes from a woman in her 30s with Graves disease. The sample in question was peripheral blood mononuclear cells (PBMCs), obtained at new diagnosis, from a patient treated with antithyroid drugs. The J gene is TRBJ1-2, the V gene TRBV12-3 or TRBV12-4; D is undetermined. CDR3 nucleotide sequence: TGTGCCAGCAGCCCTTTTGGAGGCAGTGGCTACACCTTC. Protein product: CASSPFGGSGYTF.